This T cell receptor (beta chain) was documented in a study of cytomegalovirus exposure and HLA in healthy donors. Study overall: Drawn from HLA-typed donors, 80 million to 95 million unique TCRs were held in an early data release.

The PCR was carried out with 60 Vbeta primers and 13 Jbeta primers. TCRdb's table, derived via immunoSEQ multiplex PCR, lists solely in-frame clones and lacks some. The sample records 150,000 or so clones, roughly 74% being singletons. The germline V gene has CDR1 SGHNT and CDR2 YENEEA. The V end was cut by 5 bases, the J end by 1 base, with 13 bases between. There are 15 residues in the CDR3. Findings of the study overall: Reports showed the classifier diagnosing cytomegalovirus status with high specificity and sensitivity. As immune exposure information, only CMV serostatus was available. The study recorded over 150 TCR beta chains that were cytomegalovirus-associated.

With respect to this clone: Its antigen is currently unknown.

The source material was PBMCs. The sequence came from a woman between 40 and 55 years old in good health and CMV-seropositive. The rearrangement joins TRBV11-3 to TRBJ2-3; no clear D. In DNA form, the CDR3 reads TGTGCCAGCAGCCGAGGTAGGCTCGGCACAGATACGCAGTATTTT. The encoded protein is CASSRGRLGTDTQYF.